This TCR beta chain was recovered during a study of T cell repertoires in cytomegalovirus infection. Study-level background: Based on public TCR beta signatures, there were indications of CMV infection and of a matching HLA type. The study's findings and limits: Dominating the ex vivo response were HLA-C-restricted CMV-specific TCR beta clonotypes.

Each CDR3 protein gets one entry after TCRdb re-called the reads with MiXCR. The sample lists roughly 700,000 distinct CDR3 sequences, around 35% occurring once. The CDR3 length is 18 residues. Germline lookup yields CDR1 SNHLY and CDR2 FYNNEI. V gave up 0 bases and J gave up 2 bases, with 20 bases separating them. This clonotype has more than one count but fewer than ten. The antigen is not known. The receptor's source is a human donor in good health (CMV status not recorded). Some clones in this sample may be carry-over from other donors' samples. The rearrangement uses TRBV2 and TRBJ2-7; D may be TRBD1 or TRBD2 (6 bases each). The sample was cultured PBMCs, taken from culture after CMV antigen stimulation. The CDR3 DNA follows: TGTGCCAGCAGTGAAGCCCACCCGGGGGCTAATAGGACCTACGAGCAGTACTTC. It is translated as CASSEAHPGANRTYEQYF.